The present TCR beta chain was sequenced within a study of T cells after yellow fever vaccination. General study points: One caveat is that FACS-sorted repertoires could contain abundant clonotypes contaminating from the bulk population.

This clonotype was found many times. The antigen remains unidentified. This CDR3 comprises 16 residues. V was pared by 6 bases and J by 5 bases, with 19 bases between. The V gene's germline CDR1 is LNHDA and CDR2 SQIVND (reference sequence). TCRdb reprocessed the 5' RACE reads with MiXCR, giving one entry per CDR3 protein. There are over 300,000 distinct CDR3 sequences in the sample; roughly 3.5% occur only once, and about 20% lies in the top ten. The receptor comes from a man younger than 30 who received the YFV17D yellow fever vaccine. The gene calls are TRBV19 and TRBJ2-2; D unclear. The sequencing here drew on PBMCs, taken on the day of the yellow fever booster vaccination. CDR3 protein: CASSPLQGTFTGELFF. In nucleotides, the CDR3 is TGTGCCAGTAGCCCCCTCCAAGGCACTTTTACCGGGGAGCTGTTTTTT. Filled out from reference TRBV19 and TRBJ2-2, the complete variable domain reads DGGITQSPKYLFRKEGQNVTLSCEQNLNHDAMYWYRQDPGQGLRLIYYSQIVNDFQKGDIAEGYSVSREKKESFPLTVTSAQKNPTAFYLCASSPLQGTFTGELFFGEGSRLTVL.